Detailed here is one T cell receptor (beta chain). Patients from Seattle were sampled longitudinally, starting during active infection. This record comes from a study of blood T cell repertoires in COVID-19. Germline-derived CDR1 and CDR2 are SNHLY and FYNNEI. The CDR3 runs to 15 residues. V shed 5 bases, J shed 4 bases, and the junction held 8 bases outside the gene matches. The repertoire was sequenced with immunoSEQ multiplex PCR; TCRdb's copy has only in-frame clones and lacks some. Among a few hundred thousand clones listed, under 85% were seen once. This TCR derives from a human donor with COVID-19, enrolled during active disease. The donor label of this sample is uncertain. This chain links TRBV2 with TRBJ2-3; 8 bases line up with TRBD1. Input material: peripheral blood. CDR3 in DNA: TGTGCCAGCAGTCCCAGGGGGCGCGGGTCAGATACGCAGTATTTT. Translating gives CASSPRGRGSDTQYF.